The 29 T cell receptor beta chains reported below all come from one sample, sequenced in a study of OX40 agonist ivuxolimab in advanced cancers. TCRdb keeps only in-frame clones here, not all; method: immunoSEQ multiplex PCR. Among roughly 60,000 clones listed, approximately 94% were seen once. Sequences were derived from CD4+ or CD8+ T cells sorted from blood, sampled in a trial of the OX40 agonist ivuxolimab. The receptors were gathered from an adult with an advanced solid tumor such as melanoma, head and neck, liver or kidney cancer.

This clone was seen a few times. The CDR3 here is CASSPTGDTNTEAFF. CDR3 DNA sequence: TGTGCCAGCAGTCCTACAGGGGACACGAACACTGAAGCTTTCTTT. The chain carries TRBV6-4 and TRBJ1-1, with TRBD1 matching over 7 bases. V trimming: 5 bases; J trimming: 1 base; junction bases outside the gene matches: 7. This CDR3 region has 15 residues. Per the germline V gene, CDR1 is MRHNA and CDR2 is SNTAGT.

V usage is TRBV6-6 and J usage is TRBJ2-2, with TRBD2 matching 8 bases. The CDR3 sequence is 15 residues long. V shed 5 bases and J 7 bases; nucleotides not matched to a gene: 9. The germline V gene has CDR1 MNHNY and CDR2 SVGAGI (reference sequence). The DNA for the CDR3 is TGTGCCAGCAGTACCAGCGGGAGTGTTATCGGGGAGCTGTTTTTT. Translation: CASSTSGSVIGELFF.

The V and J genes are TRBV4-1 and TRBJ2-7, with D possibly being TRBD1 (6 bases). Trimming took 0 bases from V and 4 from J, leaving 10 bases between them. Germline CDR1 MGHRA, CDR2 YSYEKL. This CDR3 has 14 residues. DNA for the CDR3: TGCGCCAGCAGCCAAGATACAGGGTGGTACGAGCAGTACTTC. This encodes CASSQDTGWYEQYF.

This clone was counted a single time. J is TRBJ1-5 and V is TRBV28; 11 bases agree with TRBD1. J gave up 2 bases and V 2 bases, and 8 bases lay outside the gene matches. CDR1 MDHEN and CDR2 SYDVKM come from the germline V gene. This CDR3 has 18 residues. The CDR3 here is CASSLTGQGVLGNQPQHF. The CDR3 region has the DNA TGTGCCAGCAGTTTAACGGGACAGGGGGTTTTAGGCAATCAGCCCCAGCATTTT.

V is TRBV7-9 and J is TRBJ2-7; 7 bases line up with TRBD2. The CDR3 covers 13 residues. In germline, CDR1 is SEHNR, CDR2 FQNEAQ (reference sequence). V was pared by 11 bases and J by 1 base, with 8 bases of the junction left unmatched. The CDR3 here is CAGGSGNSYEQYF. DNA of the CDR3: TGTGCCGGGGGGAGCGGGAATTCCTACGAGCAGTACTTC.

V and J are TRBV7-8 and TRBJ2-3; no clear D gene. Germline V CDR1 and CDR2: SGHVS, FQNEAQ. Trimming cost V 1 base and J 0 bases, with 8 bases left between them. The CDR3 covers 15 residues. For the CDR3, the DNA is TGTGCCAGCAGCTTAGTCTTAGTTAGCACAGATACGCAGTATTTT. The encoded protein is CASSLVLVSTDTQYF.

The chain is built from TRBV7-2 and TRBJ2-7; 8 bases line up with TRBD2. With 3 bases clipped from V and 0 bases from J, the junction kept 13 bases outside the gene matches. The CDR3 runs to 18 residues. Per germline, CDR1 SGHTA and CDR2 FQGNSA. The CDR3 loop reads CASSFLSGAITSSYEQYF. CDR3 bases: TGTGCCAGCAGCTTCCTTAGCGGGGCCATCACTAGCTCCTACGAGCAGTACTTC.

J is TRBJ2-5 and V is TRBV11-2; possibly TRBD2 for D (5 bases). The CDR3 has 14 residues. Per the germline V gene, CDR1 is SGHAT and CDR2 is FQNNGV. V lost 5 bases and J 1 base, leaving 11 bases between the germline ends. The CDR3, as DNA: TGTGCCAGCAGCGGAGACTACCCCCAAGAGACCCAGTACTTC. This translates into CASSGDYPQETQYF. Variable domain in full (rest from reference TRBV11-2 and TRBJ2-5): EAGVAQSPRYKIIEKRQSVAFWCNPISGHATLYWYQQILGQGPKLLIQFQNNGVVDDSQLPKDRFSAERLKGVDSTLKIQPAKLEDSAVYLCASSGDYPQETQYFGPGTRLLVL.

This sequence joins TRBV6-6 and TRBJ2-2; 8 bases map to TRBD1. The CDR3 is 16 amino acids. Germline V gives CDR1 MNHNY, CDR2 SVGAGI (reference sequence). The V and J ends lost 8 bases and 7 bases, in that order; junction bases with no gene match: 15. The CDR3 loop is CASLIQGAKQSGELFF. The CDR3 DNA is TGTGCCAGCCTAATCCAGGGGGCGAAGCAAAGCGGGGAGCTGTTTTTT.

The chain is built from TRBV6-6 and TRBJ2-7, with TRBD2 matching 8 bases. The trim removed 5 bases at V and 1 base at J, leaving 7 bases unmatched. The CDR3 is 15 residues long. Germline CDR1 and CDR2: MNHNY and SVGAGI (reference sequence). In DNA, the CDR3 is TGTGCCAGCAGTCGAGGACTAGCCGAGTCCTACGAGCAGTACTTC. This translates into CASSRGLAESYEQYF.

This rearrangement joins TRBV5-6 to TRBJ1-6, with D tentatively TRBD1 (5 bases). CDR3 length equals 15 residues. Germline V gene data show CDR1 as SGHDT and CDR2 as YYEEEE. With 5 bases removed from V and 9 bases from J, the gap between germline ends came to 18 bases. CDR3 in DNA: TGTGCCAGCAGTTTTATGTCAGGGAAGTTTTCACCCCTCCACTTT. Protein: CASSFMSGKFSPLHF.

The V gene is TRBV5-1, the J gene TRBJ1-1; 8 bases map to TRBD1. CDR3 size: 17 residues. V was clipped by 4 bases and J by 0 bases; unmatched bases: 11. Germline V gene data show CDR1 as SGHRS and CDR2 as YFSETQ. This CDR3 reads CASSGGDRSIMNTEAFF. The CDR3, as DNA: TGCGCCAGCAGCGGAGGGGACAGGTCCATTATGAACACTGAAGCTTTCTTT.

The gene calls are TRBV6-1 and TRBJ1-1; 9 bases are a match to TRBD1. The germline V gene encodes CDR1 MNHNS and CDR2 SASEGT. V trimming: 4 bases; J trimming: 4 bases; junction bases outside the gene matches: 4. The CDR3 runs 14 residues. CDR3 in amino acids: CASSGMTGGTEAFF. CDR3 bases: TGTGCCAGCAGTGGGATGACAGGGGGCACTGAAGCTTTCTTT.

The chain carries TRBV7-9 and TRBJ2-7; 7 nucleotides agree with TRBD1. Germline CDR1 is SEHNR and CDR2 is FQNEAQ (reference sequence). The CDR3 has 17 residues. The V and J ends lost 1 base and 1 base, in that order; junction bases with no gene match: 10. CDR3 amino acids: CASSLVPGGVGSYEQYF. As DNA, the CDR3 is TGTGCCAGCAGCTTAGTCCCAGGGGGAGTAGGTTCCTACGAGCAGTACTTC.

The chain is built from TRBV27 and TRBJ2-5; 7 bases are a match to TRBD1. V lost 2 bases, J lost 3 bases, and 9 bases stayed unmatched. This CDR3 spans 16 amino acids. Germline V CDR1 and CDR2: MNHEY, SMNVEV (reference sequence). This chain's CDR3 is CASSLTWTGPEETQYF. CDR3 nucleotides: TGTGCCAGCAGTTTAACCTGGACAGGTCCCGAAGAGACCCAGTACTTC.

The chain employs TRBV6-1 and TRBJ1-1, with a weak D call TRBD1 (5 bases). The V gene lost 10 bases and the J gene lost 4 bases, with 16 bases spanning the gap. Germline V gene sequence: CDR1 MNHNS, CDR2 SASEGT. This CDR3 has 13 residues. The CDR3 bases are TGTGCCACTGGGGGGGTTACGGGCACTGAAGCTTTCTTT. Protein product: CATGGVTGTEAFF.

CDR3 nucleotide sequence: TGTGCCAGCAGCGTCGAGGGCCTGACAAATGAGCAGTTCTTC. Translated: CASSVEGLTNEQFF. V is TRBV9 and J is TRBJ2-1; tentative D call: TRBD2 (5 bases). From germline, CDR1 is SGDLS and CDR2 YYNGEE. The CDR3 contains 14 residues. With 2 bases removed from V and 7 bases from J, the gap between germline ends came to 13 bases.

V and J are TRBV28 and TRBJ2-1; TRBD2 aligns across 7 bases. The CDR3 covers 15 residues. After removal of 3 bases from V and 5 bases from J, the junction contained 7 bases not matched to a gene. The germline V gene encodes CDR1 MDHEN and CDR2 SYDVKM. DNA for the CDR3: TGTGCCAGCAGTTTTGAGGCTAGCGGCCACAATGAGCAGTTCTTC. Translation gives CASSFEASGHNEQFF.

The CDR3 DNA reads as TGTGCTAGTGGTTCCCCTCTGCGGGAAGGCACAGATACGCAGTATTTT. Its protein product is CASGSPLREGTDTQYF. The chain uses TRBV12-5 and TRBJ2-3; D possibly corresponds to TRBD2 (6 bases). Trimming shortened V by 4 bases and J by 1 base, and 15 bases separated the two germline ends. The CDR3 has 16 amino acids. Germline CDR1 is LGHNT and CDR2 is FRNRAP.

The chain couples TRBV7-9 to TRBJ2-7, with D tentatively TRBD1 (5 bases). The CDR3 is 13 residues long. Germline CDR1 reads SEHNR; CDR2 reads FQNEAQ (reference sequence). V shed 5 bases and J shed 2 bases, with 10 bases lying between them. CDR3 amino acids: CASSQRGAYEQYF. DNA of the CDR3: TGTGCCAGCAGCCAAAGGGGCGCCTACGAGCAGTACTTC.

The DNA for the CDR3 is TGTGCCAGTAGTATAGGCCCCGCGGGGATGCCCCAGCATTTT. It encodes CASSIGPAGMPQHF. The chain joins TRBV19 to TRBJ1-5; D not resolved. Germline CDR1 is LNHDA and CDR2 is SQIVND (reference sequence). V shed 1 base and J shed 9 bases, with 13 bases lying between them. CDR3 size: 14 residues.

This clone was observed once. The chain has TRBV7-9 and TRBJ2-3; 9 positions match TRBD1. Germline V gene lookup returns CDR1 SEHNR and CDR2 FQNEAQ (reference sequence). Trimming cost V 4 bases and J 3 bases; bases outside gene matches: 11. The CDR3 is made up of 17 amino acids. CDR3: CASSWPDRGEGTDTQYF. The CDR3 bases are TGTGCCAGCAGCTGGCCTGACAGGGGGGAAGGAACAGATACGCAGTATTTT.

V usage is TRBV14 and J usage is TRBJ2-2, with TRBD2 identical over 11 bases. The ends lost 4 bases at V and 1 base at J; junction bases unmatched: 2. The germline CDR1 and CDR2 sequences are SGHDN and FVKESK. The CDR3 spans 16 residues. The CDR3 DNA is TGTGCCAGCAGCCGCGGACTAGCGGGGAACACCGGGGAGCTGTTTTTT. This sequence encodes CASSRGLAGNTGELFF. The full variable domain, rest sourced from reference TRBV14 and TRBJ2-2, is EAGVTQFPSHSVIEKGQTVTLRCDPISGHDNLYWYRRVMGKEIKFLLHFVKESKQDESGMPNNRFLAERTGGTYSTLKVQPAELEDSGVYFCASSRGLAGNTGELFFGEGSRLTVL.

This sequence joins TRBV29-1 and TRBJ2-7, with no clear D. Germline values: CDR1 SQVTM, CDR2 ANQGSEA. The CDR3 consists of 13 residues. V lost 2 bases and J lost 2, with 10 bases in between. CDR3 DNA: TGCAGCGTTGAAAGTTCGGATACCTACGAGCAGTACTTC. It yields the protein CSVESSDTYEQYF.

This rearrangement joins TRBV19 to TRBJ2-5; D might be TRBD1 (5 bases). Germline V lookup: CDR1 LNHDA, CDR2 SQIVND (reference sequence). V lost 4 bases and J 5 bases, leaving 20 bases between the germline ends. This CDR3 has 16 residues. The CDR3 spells CASSKGWRQTAETQYF. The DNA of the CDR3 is TGTGCCAGTAGTAAGGGTTGGAGACAGACAGCGGAGACCCAGTACTTC.

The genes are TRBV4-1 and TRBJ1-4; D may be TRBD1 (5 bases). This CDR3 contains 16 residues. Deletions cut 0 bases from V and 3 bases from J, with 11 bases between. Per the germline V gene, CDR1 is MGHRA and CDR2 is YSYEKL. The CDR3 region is CASSQDLGGANEKLFF. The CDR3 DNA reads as TGCGCCAGCAGCCAAGATCTGGGGGGAGCTAATGAAAAACTGTTTTTT.

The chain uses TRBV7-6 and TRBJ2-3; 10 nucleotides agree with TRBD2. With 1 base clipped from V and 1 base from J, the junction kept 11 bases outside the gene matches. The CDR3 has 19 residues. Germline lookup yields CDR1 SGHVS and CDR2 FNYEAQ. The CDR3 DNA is TGTGCCAGCAGCTTAGTAGCGGGAGGAGTAGTAACAGGCACAGATACGCAGTATTTT. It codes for CASSLVAGGVVTGTDTQYF.

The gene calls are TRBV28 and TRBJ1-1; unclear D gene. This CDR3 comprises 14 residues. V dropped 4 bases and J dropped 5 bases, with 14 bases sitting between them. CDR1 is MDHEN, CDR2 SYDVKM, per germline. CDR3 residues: CASSSGLTGTEAFF. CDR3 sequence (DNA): TGTGCCAGCAGTTCAGGACTGACGGGGACTGAAGCTTTCTTT.

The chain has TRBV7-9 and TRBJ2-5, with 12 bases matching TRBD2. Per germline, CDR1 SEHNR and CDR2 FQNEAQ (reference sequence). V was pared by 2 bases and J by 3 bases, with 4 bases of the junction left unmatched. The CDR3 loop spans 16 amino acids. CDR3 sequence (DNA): TGTGCCAGCAGCTTAAAGCGACTAGCGGGAGAAGAGACCCAGTACTTC. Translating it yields CASSLKRLAGEETQYF.